The 25 T cell receptor beta chains below all came from one sample that was sequenced in a study of T cells in Graves' hyperthyroidism and ophthalmopathy. RNA transcripts were the template for amplifying TCR beta CDR3 regions. First-round RT-PCR with HTBI primers amplified the TCR CDR3 region. TCRdb reprocessed the multiplex PCR reads via MiXCR and lists one record per CDR3 protein. Here the sample spans more than 500,000 distinct CDR3 sequences, over 45% being singletons. The sequencing sample was made of peripheral blood or thyroid tissue (not recorded which). These receptors were taken from an adult woman with Graves' disease, either hyperthyroidism or ophthalmopathy (not recorded which).

This clonotype was observed at least ten times. V usage is TRBV15 and J usage is TRBJ1-4; D may be TRBD1 (6 bases). The V and J ends lost 0 bases and 8 bases respectively, with 13 bases between them. CDR3 size: 15 residues. The germline V gene has CDR1 LNHNV and CDR2 YYDKDF (reference sequence). The CDR3 DNA reads TGTGCCACCAGCAGAGATGTGAGCCAGGGGGAAAAACTGTTTTTT. Protein sequence: CATSRDVSQGEKLFF. The full variable domain, in which reference TRBV15 and TRBJ1-4 provide the parts outside the CDR3, is DAMVIQNPRYQVTQFGKPVTLSCSQTLNHNVMYWYQQKSSQAPKLLFHYYDKDFNNEADTPDNFQSRRPNTSFCFLDIRSPGLGDTAMYLCATSRDVSQGEKLFFGSGTQLSVL.

In its sample, this clonotype was seen a few times. The CDR3 carries no conserved terminal phenylalanine or tryptophan, so it likely arises from a read error. Because the CDR3's place on the DNA is in doubt, the DNA is left out and the CDR3 is given as listed by TCRdb. The chain combines TRBV11-2 with TRBJ1-4; TRBD1 reflects the table's D call only, with no check against the DNA. The CDR3 is 8 residues long, counting both termini. Germline V gene lookup returns CDR1 SGHAT and CDR2 FQNNGV. The CDR3 reads CASSLGRV.

This clonotype was seen many times. The J gene is TRBJ2-2, the V gene TRBV7-9; 10 bases are a match to TRBD1. The CDR3 has 15 residues. Unmatched junction bases numbered 2, after V lost 1 base and J lost 6 bases. CDR1 and CDR2 (germline): SEHNR, FQNEAQ (reference sequence). The CDR3 is CASSLGQGASGELFF. The CDR3 coding sequence is TGTGCCAGCAGCTTAGGACAGGGGGCATCCGGGGAGCTGTTTTTT.

The chain combines TRBV7-9 with TRBJ2-4; possible D gene TRBD2, 7 bases. Germline V gene sequence: CDR1 SEHNR, CDR2 FQNEAQ (reference sequence). The CDR3 extends over 14 amino acids. The germline V and J ends were trimmed by 5 bases and 7 bases, with 15 bases remaining between them. DNA for the CDR3: TGTGCCAGCAGCCGTGGGGGGGGCGCGAACATTCAGTACTTC. Its translation: CASSRGGGANIQYF.

This clonotype came up many times. This chain connects TRBV3-1 to TRBJ1-6; maybe TRBD1 (5 bases). Germline lookup yields CDR1 LGHDT and CDR2 YNNKEL (reference sequence). This CDR3 comprises 14 residues. V gave up 2 bases and J gave up 10 bases, with 12 bases separating them. CDR3 sequence: CASSQLGKGSPLHF. CDR3 bases: TGTGCCAGCAGCCAATTGGGGAAGGGGTCACCCCTCCACTTT.

The V and J genes are TRBV5-4 and TRBJ1-1; maybe TRBD1 (5 bases). This CDR3 comprises 13 residues. Deletions cut 4 bases from V and 11 bases from J, with 18 bases between. Germline-derived CDR1 and CDR2 are SGHNT and YYREEE (reference sequence). The CDR3 reads CASSGTSGEAAFF. CDR3 in DNA: TGTGCCAGCAGCGGGACCTCTGGTGAAGCGGCTTTCTTT.

This clonotype appeared a few times. The chain combines TRBV11-2 with TRBJ1-5; 12 positions agree with TRBD1. Per the germline V gene, CDR1 is SGHAT and CDR2 is FQNNGV. J lost 0 bases, V lost 5 bases, and 11 bases had no gene match. This CDR3 has 19 amino acids. The CDR3: CASSPGTGGKQYSNQPQHF. In DNA, the CDR3 is TGTGCCAGCAGCCCCGGGACAGGGGGCAAACAATATAGCAATCAGCCCCAGCATTTT.

This clonotype was found once. V is TRBV12-3 or TRBV12-4 and J is TRBJ1-3; D gene unclear. Trimming left V 2 bases short and J 3 bases short, with 8 bases between. CDR3 size: 14 residues. In nucleotides, the CDR3 is TGTGCCAGCAGTTTACCCGGTATTGGAAACACCATATATTTT. This encodes CASSLPGIGNTIYF.

This clonotype was found once. The V gene is TRBV5-1, the J gene TRBJ1-4; perhaps TRBD1 as D (6 bases). Germline-derived CDR1 and CDR2 are SGHRS and YFSETQ. The CDR3 has 15 amino acids. Between the trimmed V and J ends, which lost 2 bases and 8 bases, there was a span of 16 bases. CDR3 in amino acids: CASSFGTRGTEKLFF. In DNA form, the CDR3 reads TGCGCCAGCAGCTTCGGGACGAGGGGGACGGAAAAACTGTTTTTT. The complete variable domain, with remaining parts taken from reference TRBV5-1 and TRBJ1-4, reads KAGVTQTPRYLIKTRGQQVTLSCSPISGHRSVSWYQQTPGQGLQFLFEYFSETQRNKGNFPGRFSGRQFSNSRSEMNVSTLELGDSALYLCASSFGTRGTEKLFFGSGTQLSVL.

This clonotype occurred many times. The rearrangement uses TRBV20-1 and TRBJ1-5, with D maybe TRBD1 (6 bases). The V and J ends lost 4 bases and 7 bases respectively, with 20 bases between them. The CDR3 is 15 amino acids. Per germline, CDR1 DFQATT and CDR2 SNEGSKA (reference sequence). This CDR3 reads CSATGAQGVYQPQHF. CDR3 in DNA: TGCAGTGCTACGGGGGCTCAGGGAGTCTACCAGCCCCAGCATTTT.

This clonotype was detected many times. V and J are TRBV11-2 and TRBJ2-5, with TRBD2 identical over 8 bases. The CDR3 runs to 17 residues. V trimming: 2 bases; J trimming: 4 bases; junction bases outside the gene matches: 12. The germline gives CDR1 SGHAT, CDR2 FQNNGV. CDR3 in amino acids: CASSLTQGAGVRETQYF. The CDR3 coding sequence is TGTGCCAGCAGCTTAACCCAAGGAGCGGGAGTGAGAGAGACCCAGTACTTC. The complete variable domain, with remaining parts taken from reference TRBV11-2 and TRBJ2-5, reads EAGVAQSPRYKIIEKRQSVAFWCNPISGHATLYWYQQILGQGPKLLIQFQNNGVVDDSQLPKDRFSAERLKGVDSTLKIQPAKLEDSAVYLCASSLTQGAGVRETQYFGPGTRLLVL.

The chain employs TRBV29-1 and TRBJ1-1; D might be TRBD1 (5 bases). Per germline, CDR1 SQVTM and CDR2 ANQGSEA. The CDR3 spans 11 residues. Trimming left V 6 bases short and J 11 bases short, with 16 bases between. As DNA, the CDR3 is TGCAGCGTCCCACTGAGGGGAGACGCTTTCTTT. As protein: CSVPLRGDAFF.

This clonotype was recorded many times. The V gene is TRBV12-3 or TRBV12-4, the J gene TRBJ1-4; no reliable D call. The CDR3 is made up of 15 amino acids. V was trimmed by 3 bases and J by 4 bases, leaving 12 bases between them. The chain's CDR3 is CASSFFGVSNEKLFF. DNA of the CDR3: TGTGCCAGCAGTTTCTTTGGAGTGAGTAATGAAAAACTGTTTTTT.

This clonotype was seen ten or more times. CDR3 protein: CASSPGLEYEQYF. The CDR3 nucleotides are TGTGCCAGCAGTCCGGGACTCGAATACGAGCAGTACTTC. V is TRBV6-2 or TRBV6-3 and J is TRBJ2-7; a possible D gene is TRBD2 (6 bases). With 5 bases removed from V and 4 bases from J, the gap between germline ends came to 12 bases. The CDR3 spans 13 residues. Germline V gives CDR1 MNHEY, CDR2 SVGEGT.

This clonotype was counted a few times. The V gene is TRBV15, the J gene TRBJ2-7; tentative D call: TRBD1 (6 bases). The CDR3 consists of 14 residues. The V and J ends lost 2 bases and 5 bases respectively, with 13 bases between them. The germline V gene has CDR1 LNHNV and CDR2 YYDKDF (reference sequence). This CDR3 reads CATSRPGQDDEQYF. Written as DNA, the CDR3 is TGTGCCACCAGCAGACCGGGACAAGATGACGAGCAGTACTTC. The full variable domain, rest sourced from reference TRBV15 and TRBJ2-7, is DAMVIQNPRYQVTQFGKPVTLSCSQTLNHNVMYWYQQKSSQAPKLLFHYYDKDFNNEADTPDNFQSRRPNTSFCFLDIRSPGLGDTAMYLCATSRPGQDDEQYFGPGTRLTVT.

There are many counts of this clonotype. The V call is TRBV29-1, the J call TRBJ2-2, with TRBD1 matching 10 bases. The CDR3 is made up of 16 amino acids. Per the germline V gene, CDR1 is SQVTM and CDR2 is ANQGSEA. V lost 1 base to trimming and J lost 7 bases; unmatched junction nucleotides: 9. CDR3 loop: CSVEVAGQGLDGELFF. The CDR3, as DNA: TGCAGCGTTGAAGTGGCGGGACAGGGGTTGGACGGGGAGCTGTTTTTT.

The table lists this clonotype with many counts. The chain joins TRBV29-1 to TRBJ2-7, with 10 bases identical to TRBD1. This CDR3 contains 14 residues. The germline V gene has CDR1 SQVTM and CDR2 ANQGSEA. The trim removed 5 bases at V and 2 bases at J, leaving 6 bases unmatched. CDR3 bases: TGCAGCGTTTTTCTAGGACAGGGGGCCTACGAGCAGTACTTC. It translates to CSVFLGQGAYEQYF.

This clonotype was seen repeatedly, ten times or more. The chain combines TRBV7-2 with TRBJ2-7, with D tentatively TRBD2 (6 bases). V was pared by 5 bases and J by 2 bases, with 13 bases between. Germline V gives CDR1 SGHTA, CDR2 FQGNSA. The CDR3 contains 14 residues. The CDR3 loop is CASSLVEGPYEQYF. The CDR3 DNA reads TGTGCCAGCAGCCTGGTGGAGGGTCCCTACGAGCAGTACTTC.

This clonotype came up once. This may be a read error: a much more frequent sequence differs by one nucleotide. The gene calls are TRBV3-1 and TRBJ2-5; D call uncertain. This CDR3 has 14 amino acids. Trimming took 6 bases from V and 4 from J, leaving 15 bases between them. Germline loops: CDR1 LGHDT, CDR2 YNNKEL (reference sequence). Here the CDR3 reads CASRRPTVGETQYF. The CDR3 DNA follows: TGTGCCAGCAGACGACCCACTGTGGGAGAGACCCAGTACTTC.

The chain couples TRBV7-2 to TRBJ2-7; no clear D gene. Germline CDR1 and CDR2: SGHTA and FQGNSA. Trimming pared 4 bases from V and 6 bases from J, leaving 10 bases between. The CDR3 is 12 residues long. The DNA of the CDR3 is TGTGCCAGCAGCTCCACCTTCACCGAGCAGTACTTC. This sequence encodes CASSSTFTEQYF.

The rearrangement joins TRBV29-1 to TRBJ1-1, with 7 bases identical to TRBD1. CDR3 length: 16 residues. Unmatched junction bases numbered 9, after V lost 1 base and J lost 1 base. The V gene's germline CDR1 is SQVTM and CDR2 ANQGSEA. The CDR3 DNA sequence: TGCAGCGTTGAAGGTCGAGGGGGGACAGCGAACACTGAAGCTTTCTTT. Translated: CSVEGRGGTANTEAFF.

The V and J genes are TRBV29-1 and TRBJ2-7, with 8 bases aligning to TRBD2. The germline V gene encodes CDR1 SQVTM and CDR2 ANQGSEA. The CDR3 covers 13 residues. J was trimmed by 5 bases and V by 5 bases; bases with no gene match: 8. Written as DNA, the CDR3 is TGCAGCGTTAGGACTAGCCGGTCAGACGAGCAGTACTTC. As protein: CSVRTSRSDEQYF.

Notes on this clonotype: A junction end diverges from the germline sequence, so it may reflect a read error. CDR3 sequence: CATSRAGSPLRF. In nucleotides, the CDR3 is TGTGCCACCAGCAGAGCGGGATCACCCCTCCGCTTT. V and J are TRBV15 and TRBJ1-6; D unresolved. The CDR3 length is 12 residues. The germline CDR1 and CDR2 sequences are LNHNV and YYDKDF (reference sequence).

This clonotype was counted ten times or more. The chain has TRBV20-1 and TRBJ1-6; 8 nucleotides align to TRBD1. The CDR3 covers 17 residues. After removal of 6 bases from V and 5 bases from J, the junction contained 15 bases not matched to a gene. Germline V lookup: CDR1 DFQATT, CDR2 SNEGSKA (reference sequence). CDR3 amino acids: CSAMSVQQGGNNSPLHF. The CDR3 DNA reads as TGCAGTGCCATGTCGGTCCAACAGGGGGGGAATAATTCACCCCTCCACTTT.

The chain couples TRBV7-9 to TRBJ1-2; D may be TRBD1 (5 bases). The CDR3 extends over 13 amino acids. Germline V CDR1 and CDR2: SEHNR, FQNEAQ (reference sequence). V dropped 7 bases and J dropped 8 bases, with 17 bases sitting between them. Here the CDR3 reads CASTLGLGEGYTF. The DNA of the CDR3 is TGTGCCAGCACCTTGGGGTTGGGGGAGGGCTACACCTTC.